The TCR beta chain described here comes from a study of cytomegalovirus exposure and HLA in healthy donors. The CDR3 is 14 amino acids. CDR1 is MNHNY, CDR2 SVGAGI, per germline (reference sequence). V was pared by 11 bases and J by 4 bases, with 8 bases of the junction left unmatched. This clone came up a few times. PCR primers comprised 60 Vbeta and 13 Jbeta primers. Profiled with immunoSEQ multiplex PCR; TCRdb holds only in-frame clones, not every one. The table records 160,000 or so clones, roughly 76% of them present only once. The receptor's source is a woman in her fifties or sixties in good health and CMV-seronegative. The chain recombines TRBV6-6 with TRBJ2-2; 9 nucleotides agree with TRBD1. The sequenced sample was PBMCs. This CDR3 is CAGRQGVATGELFF. Here the CDR3 DNA reads TGTGCCGGACGACAGGGGGTAGCCACCGGGGAGCTGTTTTTT.